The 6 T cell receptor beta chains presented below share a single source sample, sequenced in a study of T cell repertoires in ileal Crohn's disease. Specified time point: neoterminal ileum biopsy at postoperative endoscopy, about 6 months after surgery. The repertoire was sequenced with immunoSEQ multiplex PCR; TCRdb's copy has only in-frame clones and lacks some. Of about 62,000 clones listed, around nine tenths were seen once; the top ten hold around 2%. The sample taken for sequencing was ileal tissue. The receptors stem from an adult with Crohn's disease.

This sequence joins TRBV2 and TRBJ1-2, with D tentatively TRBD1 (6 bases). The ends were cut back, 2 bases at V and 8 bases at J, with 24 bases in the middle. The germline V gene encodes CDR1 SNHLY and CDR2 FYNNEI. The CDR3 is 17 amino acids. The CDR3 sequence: CASSELVRQVRGRGYTF. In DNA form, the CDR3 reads TGTGCCAGCAGTGAACTAGTCCGACAGGTTAGGGGGAGAGGCTACACCTTC.

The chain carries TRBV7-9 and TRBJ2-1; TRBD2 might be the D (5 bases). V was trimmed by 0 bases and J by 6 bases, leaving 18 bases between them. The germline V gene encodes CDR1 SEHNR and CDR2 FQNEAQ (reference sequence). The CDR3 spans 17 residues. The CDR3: CASSLAAMARAGNEQFF. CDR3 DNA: TGTGCCAGCAGCTTAGCCGCCATGGCCCGGGCGGGCAATGAGCAGTTCTTC.

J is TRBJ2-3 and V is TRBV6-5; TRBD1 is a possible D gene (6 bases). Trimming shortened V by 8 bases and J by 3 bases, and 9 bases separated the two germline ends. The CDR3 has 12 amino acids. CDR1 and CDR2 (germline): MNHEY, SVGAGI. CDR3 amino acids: CASGQGTDTQYF. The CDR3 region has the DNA TGTGCCAGCGGCCAGGGGACAGATACGCAGTATTTT.

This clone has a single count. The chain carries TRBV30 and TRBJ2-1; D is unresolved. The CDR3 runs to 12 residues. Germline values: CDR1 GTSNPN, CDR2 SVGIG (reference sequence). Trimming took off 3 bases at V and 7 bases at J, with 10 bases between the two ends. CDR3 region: CAWRYYANEQFF. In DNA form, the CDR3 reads TGTGCCTGGAGATACTATGCTAATGAGCAGTTCTTC. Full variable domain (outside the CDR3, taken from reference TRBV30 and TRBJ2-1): SQTIHQWPATLVQPVGSPLSLECTVEGTSNPNLYWYRQAAGRGLQLLFYSVGIGQISSEVPQNLSASRPQDRQFILSSKKLLLSDSGFYLCAWRYYANEQFFGPGTRLTVL.

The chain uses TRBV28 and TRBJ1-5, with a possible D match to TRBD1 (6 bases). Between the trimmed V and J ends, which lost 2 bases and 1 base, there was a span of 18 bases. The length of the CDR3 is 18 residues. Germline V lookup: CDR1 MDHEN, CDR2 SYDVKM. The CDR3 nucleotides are TGTGCCAGCAGTTTAAACTTGGGGGGGGCAACAAGCAATCAGCCCCAGCATTTT. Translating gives CASSLNLGGATSNQPQHF.

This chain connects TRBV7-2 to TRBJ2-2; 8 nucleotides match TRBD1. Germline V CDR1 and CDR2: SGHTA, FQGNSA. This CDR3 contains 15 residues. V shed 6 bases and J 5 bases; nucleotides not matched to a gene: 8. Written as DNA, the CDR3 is TGTGCCAGCAGACACCGGGACAGGAGGACCGGGGAGCTGTTTTTT. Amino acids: CASRHRDRRTGELFF.